The sample holds a few counts of the clone carrying this TCR beta chain. The target antigen is unknown. This entry is derived from a study of post-analysis software for immune sequencing data. Unique molecular identifiers tagged the TCR beta cDNA libraries. TCRdb re-derived calls from the PCR reads in MiXCR, one entry per CDR3 protein. The table has 800,000 to 950,000 distinct CDR3 sequences, under 70% seen once. General study findings and limits: Patients showed TRBV5-6, TRBV5-1 and TRBV20-1 among a few TRBV segments more frequent than in controls. Those samples that were prepared in the same batch co-clustered strongly by F measure. Normalized Chao1 diversity in multiple sclerosis patients fell significantly below that of controls.

Trimming at V came to 8 bases and at J to 6 bases, leaving 3 bases not matched to a gene. The CDR3 extends over 11 amino acids. The sequencing sample was made of blood. The rearrangement links TRBV12-3 or TRBV12-4 to TRBJ1-1; 7 bases agree with TRBD1. This clonotype was sampled from a girl aged 10-17 years with multiple sclerosis. The chain's CDR3 is CASLQGSEAFF. CDR3 bases: TGTGCCAGCCTACAGGGGTCTGAAGCTTTCTTT.